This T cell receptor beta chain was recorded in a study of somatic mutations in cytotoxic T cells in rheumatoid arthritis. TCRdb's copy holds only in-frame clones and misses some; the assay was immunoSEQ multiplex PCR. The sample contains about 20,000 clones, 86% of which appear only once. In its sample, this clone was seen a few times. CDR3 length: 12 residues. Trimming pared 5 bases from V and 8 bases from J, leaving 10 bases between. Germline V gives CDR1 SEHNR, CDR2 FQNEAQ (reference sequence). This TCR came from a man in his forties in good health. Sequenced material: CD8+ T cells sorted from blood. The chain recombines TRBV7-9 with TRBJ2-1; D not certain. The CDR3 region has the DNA TGTGCCAGCAGCCCCGGAATTTATGAGCAGTTCTTC. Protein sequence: CASSPGIYEQFF.